This is a list of T cell receptor beta chains from one sample in a study of T cell responses to AZD1222 COVID-19 vaccine. The data were produced by immunoSEQ multiplex PCR, yet TCRdb's version contains in-frame clones alone and is incomplete. This table holds about 97,000 clones, 88% found once. The input for sequencing was peripheral blood, taken on day 0 of AZD1222 vaccination. These receptors were collected from an adult in good health. The CDR3 runs from the conserved cysteine through the conserved F or W. A D gene is named only where the DNA matches it firmly. Clone size is shown for a subset of rows, as once, few, many or a class of expanded clone.

V gene	CDR3 length	clone size	D gene	J gene	CDR3 protein	CDR3 DNA
TRBV7-8	13	NA	NA	TRBJ1-2	CASSSSGPLGYTF	TGTGCCAGCAGCTCTTCGGGGCCGTTGGGCTACACCTTC
TRBV14	14	NA	NA	TRBJ2-2	CASSQGLVAGELFF	TGTGCCAGCAGCCAAGGGTTGGTCGCCGGGGAGCTGTTTTTT
TRBV6-1	16	NA	TRBD1	TRBJ2-7	CASSERGDRSLYEQYF	TGTGCCAGCAGTGAACGAGGGGACAGGAGTCTCTACGAGCAGTACTTC
TRBV9	15	NA	NA	TRBJ2-2	CASSVGGSNTGELFF	TGTGCCAGCAGCGTAGGGGGATCGAACACCGGGGAGCTGTTTTTT
TRBV11-3	14	NA	TRBD2	TRBJ2-3	CASSFGGSTDTQYF	TGTGCCAGCAGCTTCGGGGGGTCCACAGATACGCAGTATTTT
TRBV6-1	16	medium-sized	NA	TRBJ2-7	CASSEGRRSLPYEQYF	TGTGCCAGCAGTGAAGGGAGGCGGAGTCTCCCCTACGAGCAGTACTTC
TRBV29-1	13	NA	NA	TRBJ1-3	CSVGGNSGNTIYF	TGCAGCGTTGGGGGGAACTCTGGAAACACCATATATTTT
TRBV29-1	13	NA	NA	TRBJ2-7	CSVERVGGHEQYF	TGCAGCGTTGAACGGGTAGGTGGCCACGAGCAGTACTTC
TRBV19	13	NA	NA	TRBJ1-3	CASSGTTGNTIYF	TGTGCCAGTAGTGGGACGACTGGAAACACCATATATTTT
TRBV5-5	17	NA	TRBD1	TRBJ2-2	CASSFGERDRATGELFF	TGTGCCAGCAGCTTTGGGGAAAGGGACAGGGCCACCGGGGAGCTGTTTTTT
TRBV2	15	NA	TRBD1	TRBJ2-7	CASLSTGEVAYEQYF	TGTGCCAGCCTATCAACAGGGGAAGTAGCCTACGAGCAGTACTTC
TRBV11-1	15	once	NA	TRBJ2-1	CASSKGGLKYNEQFF	TGTGCCAGCAGCAAAGGGGGACTTAAGTACAATGAGCAGTTCTTC
TRBV16	15	once	NA	TRBJ1-3	CASSQSDSSGNTIYF	TGTGCCAGCAGCCAATCGGATAGCTCTGGAAACACCATATATTTT
TRBV11-3	14	NA	NA	TRBJ1-1	CASSLRVRGTEAFF	TGTGCCAGCAGCTTAAGGGTAAGAGGTACTGAAGCTTTCTTT
TRBV13	16	NA	TRBD2	TRBJ2-3	CASSSRERGWKDTQYF	TGTGCCAGCAGCTCGCGAGAGCGGGGGTGGAAAGATACGCAGTATTTT
TRBV6-4	15	NA	NA	TRBJ2-1	CASSDSAGSYNEQFF	TGTGCCAGCAGTGACTCAGCGGGCTCCTACAATGAGCAGTTCTTC
TRBV5-5	15	NA	NA	TRBJ1-2	CASSLVGHRNYGYTF	TGTGCCAGCAGCTTGGTAGGGCATCGGAACTATGGCTACACCTTC
TRBV18	14	once	TRBD1	TRBJ2-7	CASSLQGGRYEQYF	TGTGCCAGCTCTCTACAGGGGGGCAGGTACGAGCAGTACTTC
TRBV6-2/TRBV6-3	15	NA	NA	TRBJ1-2	CASSYSTHVNYGYTF	TGTGCCAGCAGTTACTCGACACATGTCAACTATGGCTACACCTTC
TRBV5-1	13	NA	TRBD1	TRBJ1-1	CASRADRDTEAFF	TGCGCCAGCAGGGCCGACAGGGACACTGAAGCTTTCTTT
TRBV7-3	13	NA	NA	TRBJ1-2	CASSPRGDGGYTF	TGTGCCAGCAGCCCCCGTGGGGATGGTGGCTACACCTTC
TRBV11-2	18	NA	TRBD2	TRBJ2-7	CASSLDSALLAGIEQQYF	TGTGCCAGCAGCTTAGATTCTGCCCTACTAGCGGGGATTGAGCAGCAGTACTTC
TRBV29-1	12	NA	NA	TRBJ2-1	CSVEQLVDEQFF	TGCAGCGTTGAACAGCTAGTTGATGAGCAGTTCTTC
TRBV27	14	NA	TRBD1	TRBJ1-2	CASRSTGGAYGYTF	TGTGCCAGCAGGTCAACAGGGGGCGCGTATGGCTACACCTTC
TRBV5-1	12	NA	NA	TRBJ2-6	CASSLEANVLTF	TGCGCCAGCAGCTTGGAGGCCAACGTCCTGACTTTC
TRBV5-1	15	NA	TRBD1	TRBJ1-1	CASSLSGTENTEAFF	TGCGCCAGCAGCCTATCCGGGACAGAGAACACTGAAGCTTTCTTT
TRBV13	16	once	NA	TRBJ1-6	CASSLEGDSYNSPLHF	TGTGCCAGCAGCTTAGAGGGTGACTCCTATAATTCACCCCTCCACTTT
TRBV12-3/TRBV12-4	12	NA	NA	TRBJ1-2	CASRRQYYGYTF	TGTGCCAGCAGAAGACAGTACTATGGCTACACCTTC
TRBV27	17	NA	TRBD1	TRBJ2-1	CASSPPRRDRGQDEQFF	TGTGCCAGCAGTCCCCCCCGTCGGGACAGGGGCCAGGATGAGCAGTTCTTC
TRBV30	14	NA	NA	TRBJ1-1	CAWSVGGSNTEAFF	TGTGCCTGGAGTGTCGGGGGATCGAACACTGAAGCTTTCTTT
TRBV24-1	16	NA	NA	TRBJ2-1	CATSESARGAYNEQFF	TGTGCCACCAGTGAATCTGCGAGAGGCGCTTACAATGAGCAGTTCTTC
TRBV6-2/TRBV6-3	14	few	TRBD1	TRBJ1-6	CASSRTGSNSPLHF	TGTGCCAGCAGTCGGACAGGGAGTAATTCACCCCTCCACTTT